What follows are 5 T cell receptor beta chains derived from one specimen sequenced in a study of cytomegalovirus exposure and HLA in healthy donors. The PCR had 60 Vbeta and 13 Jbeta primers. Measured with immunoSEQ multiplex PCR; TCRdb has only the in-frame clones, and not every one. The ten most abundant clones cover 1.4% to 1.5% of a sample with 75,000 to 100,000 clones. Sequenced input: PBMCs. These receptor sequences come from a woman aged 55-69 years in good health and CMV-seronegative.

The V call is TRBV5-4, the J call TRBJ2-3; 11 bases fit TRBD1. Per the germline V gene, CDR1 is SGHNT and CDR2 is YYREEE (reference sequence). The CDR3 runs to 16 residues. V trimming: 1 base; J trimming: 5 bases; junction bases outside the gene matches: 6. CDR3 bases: TGTGCCAGCAGCTTGCCCGGACAGGGGGCTGGAGATACGCAGTATTTT. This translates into CASSLPGQGAGDTQYF.

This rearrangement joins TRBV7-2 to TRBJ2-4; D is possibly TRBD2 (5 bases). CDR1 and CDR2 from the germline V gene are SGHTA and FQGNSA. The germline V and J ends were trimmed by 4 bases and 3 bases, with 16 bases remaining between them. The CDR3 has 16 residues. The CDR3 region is CASSSRASADKNIQYF. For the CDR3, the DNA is TGTGCCAGCAGCTCCCGTGCCTCAGCGGACAAAAACATTCAGTACTTC.

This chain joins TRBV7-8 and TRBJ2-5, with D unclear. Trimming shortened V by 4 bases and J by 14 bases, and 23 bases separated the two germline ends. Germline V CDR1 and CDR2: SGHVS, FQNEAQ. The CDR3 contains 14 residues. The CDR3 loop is CASSSLESGNKHYF. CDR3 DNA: TGTGCCAGCAGCTCCTTGGAGTCGGGTAACAAGCACTACTTC.

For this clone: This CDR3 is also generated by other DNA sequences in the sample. CDR3 amino acids: CASSLAGGPGANVLTF. The CDR3 coding sequence is TGTGCCAGCTCACTAGCGGGAGGGCCTGGGGCCAACGTCCTGACTTTC. V usage is TRBV18 and J usage is TRBJ2-6; 11 nucleotides line up with TRBD2. This CDR3 has 16 amino acids. The ends lost 4 bases at V and 2 bases at J; junction bases unmatched: 1. CDR1 is KGHSH, CDR2 LQKENI, per germline.

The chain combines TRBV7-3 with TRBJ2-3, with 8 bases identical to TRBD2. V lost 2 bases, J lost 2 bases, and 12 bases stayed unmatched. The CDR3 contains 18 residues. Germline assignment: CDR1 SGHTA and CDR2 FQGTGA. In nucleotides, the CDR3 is TGTGCCAGCAGCTTAGTTGCCGGGAGGGCCGGAAACACAGATACGCAGTATTTT. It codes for CASSLVAGRAGNTDTQYF.